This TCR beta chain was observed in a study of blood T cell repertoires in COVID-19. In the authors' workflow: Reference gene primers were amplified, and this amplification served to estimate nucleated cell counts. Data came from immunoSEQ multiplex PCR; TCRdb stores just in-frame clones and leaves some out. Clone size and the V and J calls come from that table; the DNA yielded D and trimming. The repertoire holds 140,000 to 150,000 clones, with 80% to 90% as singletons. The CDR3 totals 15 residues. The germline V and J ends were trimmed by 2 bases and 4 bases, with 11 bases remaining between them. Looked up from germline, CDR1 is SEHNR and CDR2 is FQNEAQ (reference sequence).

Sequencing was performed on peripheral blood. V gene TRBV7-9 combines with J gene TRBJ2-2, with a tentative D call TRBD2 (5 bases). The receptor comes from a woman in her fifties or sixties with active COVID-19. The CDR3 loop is CASSLRASITGELFF. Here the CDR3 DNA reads TGTGCCAGCAGCTTAAGGGCTAGCATCACCGGGGAGCTGTTTTTT.